What follows are 28 T cell receptor beta chains derived from one specimen sequenced in a study of persistence of HIV-infected CD4 T cells. Cells were stimulated with CMV-infected fibroblast lysates at around 9.1 ug/mL. CD40L/CD69 double-negative CD45RO-high memory CD4+ T cells were collected. No cognate antigen is known for these TCRs. This was the immunoSEQ version 4 assay in survey mode. The assay was immunoSEQ multiplex PCR, and TCRdb's table has in-frame clones only and misses some. The data contain 25,000 to 35,000 clones, roughly 82% of them seen just once; the ten biggest clones take up 4.6%. The sample consisted of CD4+ T cells sorted from PBMCs after 18-hour stimulation, taken from a patient who received antiretroviral therapy. These receptors were taken from an adult man with HIV who was CMV-seropositive.

A note on this clone: One junction end does not reproduce the germline sequence, and a read error may be involved. This rearrangement joins TRBV19 to TRBJ1-2, with D perhaps TRBD1 (5 bases). Looked up from germline, CDR1 is LNHDA and CDR2 is SQIVND (reference sequence). CDR3 size: 12 residues. In DNA, the CDR3 is TGTGCCAGTAGTCCCGGGGACTACGGCTACACCTTC. Its translation is CASSPGDYGYTF. The full variable domain, its missing parts supplied by reference TRBV19 and TRBJ1-2, is DGGITQSPKYLFRKEGQNVTLSCEQNLNHDAMYWYRQDPGQGLRLIYYSQIVNDFQKGDIAEGYSVSREKKESFPLTVTSAQKNPTAFYLCASSPGDYGYTFGSGTRLTVV.

This chain links TRBV28 with TRBJ1-5; D is ambiguous. The CDR3 runs 12 residues. CDR1 is MDHEN, CDR2 SYDVKM, per germline. V dropped 5 bases and J dropped 10 bases, with 12 bases sitting between them. CDR3 region: CASSPPGSPQHF. The CDR3 nucleotides are TGTGCCAGCAGTCCCCCCGGGTCCCCCCAGCATTTT.

The V call is TRBV7-2, the J call TRBJ2-1; tentative D call: TRBD1 (5 bases). The CDR3 extends over 11 amino acids. In germline, CDR1 is SGHTA, CDR2 FQGNSA. Trimming took off 6 bases at V and 10 bases at J, with 10 bases between the two ends. CDR3 amino acids: CASSQGGEQFF. The CDR3 bases are TGTGCCAGCAGTCAGGGTGGAGAGCAGTTCTTC.

In its sample, this clone was seen a few times. The chain has TRBV29-1 and TRBJ2-7; 7 bases are shared with TRBD1. There are 13 residues in the CDR3. Germline-derived CDR1 and CDR2 are SQVTM and ANQGSEA. The junction had 7 bases not matched to a gene; V was cut back by 5 bases and J by 3 bases. CDR3 sequence (DNA): TGCAGCGTTCGGGACAGAACCTACTACGAGCAGTACTTC. Amino acids: CSVRDRTYYEQYF.

The V call is TRBV19, the J call TRBJ2-5; TRBD1 is a possible D gene (6 bases). This CDR3 has 14 amino acids. Trimming left V 4 bases short and J 2 bases short, with 11 bases between. From germline, CDR1 is LNHDA and CDR2 SQIVND (reference sequence). CDR3 sequence: CASSTRDKQETQYF. The CDR3 nucleotides are TGTGCCAGTAGTACCCGGGACAAACAAGAGACCCAGTACTTC.

In this sample, this clone turned up a few times. The chain is built from TRBV18 and TRBJ1-5, with D uncertain. The V gene lost 4 bases and the J gene lost 8 bases, with 9 bases spanning the gap. The CDR3 consists of 12 residues. Germline V gene data show CDR1 as KGHSH and CDR2 as LQKENI. As DNA, the CDR3 is TGTGCCAGCTCACTAAGAGGTGAGCCCCAGCATTTT. Its translation is CASSLRGEPQHF.

The chain is built from TRBV19 and TRBJ1-1; D is possibly TRBD1 (5 bases). Trimming cost V 2 bases and J 1 base, with 11 bases left between them. Germline CDR1 reads LNHDA; CDR2 reads SQIVND (reference sequence). The length of the CDR3 is 15 residues. The CDR3 bases are TGTGCCAGTAGTATACAGGGTTGGCCGAACACTGAAGCTTTCTTT. Translation gives CASSIQGWPNTEAFF.

The chain links TRBV30 to TRBJ1-2; the D gene is possibly TRBD1 (6 bases). The CDR3 spans 14 residues. The germline V gene has CDR1 GTSNPN and CDR2 SVGIG (reference sequence). Between the trimmed V and J ends, which lost 0 bases and 4 bases, there was a span of 12 bases. This CDR3 is CAWSVPGAFYGYTF. Written as DNA, the CDR3 is TGTGCCTGGAGTGTGCCGGGGGCGTTCTATGGCTACACCTTC.

Details on this clone: Within the sample, other DNA sequences also encode this same CDR3. J is TRBJ2-7 and V is TRBV6-6; D is unresolved. Germline CDR1 MNHNY, CDR2 SVGAGI (reference sequence). Trimming took off 2 bases at V and 0 bases at J, with 5 bases between the two ends. This CDR3 region has 13 residues. The DNA for the CDR3 is TGTGCCAGCAGTTACCGGTCCTCCTACGAGCAGTACTTC. This sequence encodes CASSYRSSYEQYF.

The chain recombines TRBV6-2 or TRBV6-3 with TRBJ2-4, with a weak D call TRBD1 (5 bases). Germline-derived CDR1 and CDR2 are MNHEY and SVGEGT. The CDR3 is 13 residues long. V lost 4 bases to trimming and J lost 11 bases, with 15 bases between them. Here the CDR3 reads CASSSTSRQLQYF. CDR3 in DNA: TGTGCCAGCAGTTCCACGTCCCGACAGCTTCAGTACTTC.

The rearrangement links TRBV24-1 to TRBJ2-3; TRBD1 matches at 7 bases. Per the germline V gene, CDR1 is KGHDR and CDR2 is SFDVKD. The CDR3 loop spans 13 amino acids. V trimming: 10 bases; J trimming: 8 bases; junction bases outside the gene matches: 11. The CDR3 loop is CATTGQVGGTQYF. In DNA, the CDR3 is TGTGCCACGACCGGACAGGTAGGGGGTACGCAGTATTTT.

The CDR3 is CASSVDPLEAGGHETQYF. CDR3 DNA: TGTGCCAGCAGCGTAGATCCGTTAGAGGCGGGGGGGCATGAGACCCAGTACTTC. The genes are TRBV9 and TRBJ2-5, with TRBD2 matching over 9 bases. The CDR3 is 18 residues long. In germline, CDR1 is SGDLS, CDR2 YYNGEE. With 0 bases clipped from V and 5 bases from J, the junction kept 14 bases outside the gene matches.

The chain has TRBV5-1 and TRBJ2-1; D remains ambiguous. CDR3 length equals 14 residues. Germline V CDR1 and CDR2: SGHRS, YFSETQ. Between the trimmed V and J ends, which lost 4 bases and 9 bases, there was a span of 17 bases. The CDR3 spells CASSTPPLVGEQFF. DNA of the CDR3: TGCGCCAGCAGCACACCTCCCTTAGTGGGTGAGCAGTTCTTC.

The chain recombines TRBV5-1 with TRBJ1-5; TRBD1 matches 7 bases. This CDR3 is built from 15 residues. The V segment lost 1 base and the J segment 1 base; nucleotides outside the gene matches: 2. Germline V gene data show CDR1 as SGHRS and CDR2 as YFSETQ. The CDR3 loop reads CASSLTGVSNQPQHF. CDR3 bases: TGCGCCAGCAGCTTGACAGGGGTCAGCAATCAGCCCCAGCATTTT.

J is TRBJ1-1 and V is TRBV29-1, with 8 bases that match TRBD1. The CDR3 is 12 amino acids. V gave up 2 bases and J gave up 7 bases; unmatched junction bases: 3. CDR1 is SQVTM and CDR2 is ANQGSEA in the germline V gene. CDR3: CSVERQGYEAFF. The CDR3 DNA is TGCAGCGTTGAACGACAGGGGTATGAAGCTTTCTTT.

The V call is TRBV11-3, the J call TRBJ2-7; D gene ambiguous. Germline CDR1 is SGHNT and CDR2 is YENEEA. The length of the CDR3 is 16 residues. With 3 bases removed from V and 0 bases from J, the gap between germline ends came to 15 bases. CDR3 nucleotides: TGTGCCAGCAGCTTCAAAGCAGACCGACACTCCTACGAGCAGTACTTC. Protein product: CASSFKADRHSYEQYF. Variable domain in full (rest from reference TRBV11-3 and TRBJ2-7): EAGVVQSPRYKIIEKKQPVAFWCNPISGHNTLYWYLQNLGQGPELLIRYENEEAVDDSQLPKDRFSAERLKGVDSTLKIQPAELGDSAVYLCASSFKADRHSYEQYFGPGTRLTVT.

The table lists this clone with a few counts. The chain has TRBV5-1 and TRBJ1-1, with D perhaps matching TRBD1 (5 bases). This CDR3 has 15 residues. Germline values: CDR1 SGHRS, CDR2 YFSETQ. The V end lost 2 bases, the J end lost 4 bases, and 15 bases lay between the germline ends. The CDR3 loop reads CASSFAGSGGTEAFF. CDR3 sequence (DNA): TGCGCCAGCAGCTTTGCAGGGTCTGGCGGCACTGAAGCTTTCTTT.

The V gene is TRBV7-9, the J gene TRBJ1-3, with TRBD1 as a possible D gene (5 bases). The CDR3 spans 13 residues. The germline CDR1 and CDR2 sequences are SEHNR and FQNEAQ (reference sequence). V gave up 10 bases and J gave up 0 bases, with 10 bases separating them. CDR3 loop: CATGHISGNTIYF. CDR3 nucleotides: TGTGCCACAGGACATATCTCTGGAAACACCATATATTTT.

CDR3 bases: TGCGCCAGCAGCCGCGATACTAGCGGGGGGGCCAGCGGGGAGCTGTTTTTT. It translates to CASSRDTSGGASGELFF. The chain combines TRBV5-1 with TRBJ2-2; 13 bases are shared with TRBD2. Per the germline V gene, CDR1 is SGHRS and CDR2 is YFSETQ. CDR3 length: 17 residues. Unmatched junction bases numbered 10, after V lost 4 bases and J lost 7 bases.

The V call is TRBV9, the J call TRBJ2-1; TRBD2 matches at 10 bases. The CDR3 consists of 13 residues. V shed 0 bases, J shed 9 bases, and the junction held 0 bases outside the gene matches. The germline CDR1 and CDR2 sequences are SGDLS and YYNGEE. CDR3 loop: CASSVGTSGEQFF. The CDR3 DNA is TGTGCCAGCAGCGTAGGGACTAGCGGTGAGCAGTTCTTC. The complete variable domain, with remaining parts taken from reference TRBV9 and TRBJ2-1, reads DSGVTQTPKHLITATGQRVTLRCSPRSGDLSVYWYQQSLDQGLQFLIQYYNGEERAKGNILERFSAQQFPDLHSELNLSSLELGDSALYFCASSVGTSGEQFFGPGTRLTVL.

This clone was seen only once. This chain uses TRBV5-1 with TRBJ2-3; 8 bases line up with TRBD2. From germline, CDR1 is SGHRS and CDR2 YFSETQ. The CDR3 length is 15 residues. V lost 1 base and J lost 0; bases outside the gene matches: 1. The CDR3 DNA reads TGCGCCAGCAGCTTGAGCGGGGGAAGCACAGATACGCAGTATTTT. Its protein is CASSLSGGSTDTQYF.

The chain combines TRBV21-1 with TRBJ2-3. TRBV21-1 is an annotated pseudogene. This CDR3 has 9 amino acids. The CDR3 loop reads CASRAKLRF. The CDR3 region has the DNA TGTGCCAGCAGGGCTAAGCTCCGTTTT.

The rearrangement links TRBV9 to TRBJ2-7, with 9 nucleotides matching TRBD1. The CDR3 length is 15 residues. J lost 0 bases, V lost 5 bases, and 6 bases had no gene match. Germline V lookup: CDR1 SGDLS, CDR2 YYNGEE. The CDR3 nucleotides are TGTGCCAGCAGTCTTGGACAGGGGAACTCCTACGAGCAGTACTTC. Its translation is CASSLGQGNSYEQYF.

This clone appeared a single time. This chain connects TRBV5-1 to TRBJ2-2; TRBD1 matches 10 bases. The ends lost 9 bases at V and 4 bases at J; junction bases unmatched: 9. The CDR3 spans 15 residues. Germline V lookup: CDR1 SGHRS, CDR2 YFSETQ. This chain's CDR3 is CATSGGTGVTGELFF. CDR3 DNA: TGCGCCACATCAGGAGGGACAGGGGTCACCGGGGAGCTGTTTTTT.

The chain carries TRBV19 and TRBJ1-1, with a possible D match to TRBD1 (6 bases). Looked up from germline, CDR1 is LNHDA and CDR2 is SQIVND (reference sequence). V was trimmed by 2 bases and J by 1 base, leaving 8 bases between them. The length of the CDR3 is 14 residues. This CDR3 is CASSITGQNTEAFF. The CDR3, as DNA: TGTGCCAGTAGTATAACGGGACAGAACACTGAAGCTTTCTTT. Complete variable domain (other parts from reference TRBV19 and TRBJ1-1): DGGITQSPKYLFRKEGQNVTLSCEQNLNHDAMYWYRQDPGQGLRLIYYSQIVNDFQKGDIAEGYSVSREKKESFPLTVTSAQKNPTAFYLCASSITGQNTEAFFGQGTRLTVV.

Written as DNA, the CDR3 is TGTGCCAGCAGTCCCGGGGGCCACGAGCAGTACTTC. Translating gives CASSPGGHEQYF. The chain has TRBV27 and TRBJ2-7, with D perhaps being TRBD1 or TRBD2 (6 bases each). The germline CDR1 and CDR2 sequences are MNHEY and SMNVEV (reference sequence). This CDR3 contains 12 residues. The V end was cut by 5 bases, the J end by 5 bases, with 10 bases between.

In this sample, this clone turned up a few times. This chain uses TRBV10-1 with TRBJ2-2; D not certain. CDR1 and CDR2 (germline): WNHNN, SYGVQD (reference sequence). The germline V and J ends were trimmed by 6 bases and 1 base, with 3 bases remaining between them. The CDR3 totals 12 residues. The CDR3 coding sequence is TGCGCCAGCAGGAAGAACACCGGGGAGCTGTTTTTT. This codes for CASRKNTGELFF.

This clone was seen a few times. This chain links TRBV2 with TRBJ1-6; TRBD1 might be the D (6 bases). V shed 3 bases and J shed 4 bases, with 16 bases lying between them. The CDR3 has 17 residues. Germline CDR1 reads SNHLY; CDR2 reads FYNNEI. CDR3 nucleotides: TGTGCCAGCAGTGACCGTGCGGGGGGCCCTTATAATTCACCCCTCCACTTT. Protein product: CASSDRAGGPYNSPLHF.